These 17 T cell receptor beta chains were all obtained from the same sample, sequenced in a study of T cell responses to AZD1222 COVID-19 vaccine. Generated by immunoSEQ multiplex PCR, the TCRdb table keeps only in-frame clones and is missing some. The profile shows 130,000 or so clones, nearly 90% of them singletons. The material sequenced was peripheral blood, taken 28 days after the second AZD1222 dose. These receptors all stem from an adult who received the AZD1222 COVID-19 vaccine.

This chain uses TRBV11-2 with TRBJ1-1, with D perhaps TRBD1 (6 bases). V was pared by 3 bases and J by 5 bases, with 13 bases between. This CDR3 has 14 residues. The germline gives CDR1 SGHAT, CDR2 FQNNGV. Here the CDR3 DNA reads TGTGCCAGCAGCTTTTCAGGGGTTGGAACTGAAGCTTTCTTT. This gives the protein CASSFSGVGTEAFF. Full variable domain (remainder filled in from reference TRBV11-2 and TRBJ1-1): EAGVAQSPRYKIIEKRQSVAFWCNPISGHATLYWYQQILGQGPKLLIQFQNNGVVDDSQLPKDRFSAERLKGVDSTLKIQPAKLEDSAVYLCASSFSGVGTEAFFGQGTRLTVV.

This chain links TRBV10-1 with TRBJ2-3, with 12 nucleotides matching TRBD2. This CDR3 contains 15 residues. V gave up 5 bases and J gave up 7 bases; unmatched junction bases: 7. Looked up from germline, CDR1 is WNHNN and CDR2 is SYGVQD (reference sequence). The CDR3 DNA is TGCGCCAGCAGTCAAACTAGCGGGGGGATCAATACGCAGTATTTT. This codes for CASSQTSGGINTQYF.

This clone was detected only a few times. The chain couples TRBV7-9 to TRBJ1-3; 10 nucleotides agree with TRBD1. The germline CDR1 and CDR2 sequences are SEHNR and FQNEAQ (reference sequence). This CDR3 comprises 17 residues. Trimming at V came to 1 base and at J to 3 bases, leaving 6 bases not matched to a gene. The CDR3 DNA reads TGTGCCAGCAGCTTAGGGCCCGGGACAGGGGATGGAAACACCATATATTTT. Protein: CASSLGPGTGDGNTIYF.

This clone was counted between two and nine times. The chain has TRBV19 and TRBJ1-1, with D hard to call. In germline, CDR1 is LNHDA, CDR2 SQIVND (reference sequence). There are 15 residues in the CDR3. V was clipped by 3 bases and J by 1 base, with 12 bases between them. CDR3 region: CASSMAGTWNTEAFF. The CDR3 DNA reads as TGTGCCAGTAGTATGGCGGGAACGTGGAACACTGAAGCTTTCTTT.

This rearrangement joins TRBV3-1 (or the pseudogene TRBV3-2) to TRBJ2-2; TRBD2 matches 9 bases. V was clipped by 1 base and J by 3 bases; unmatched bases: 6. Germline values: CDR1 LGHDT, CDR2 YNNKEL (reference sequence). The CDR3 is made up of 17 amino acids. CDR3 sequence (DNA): TGTGCCAGCAGCCAAGGTATTAGCGGGGGTTACACCGGGGAGCTGTTTTTT. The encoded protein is CASSQGISGGYTGELFF.

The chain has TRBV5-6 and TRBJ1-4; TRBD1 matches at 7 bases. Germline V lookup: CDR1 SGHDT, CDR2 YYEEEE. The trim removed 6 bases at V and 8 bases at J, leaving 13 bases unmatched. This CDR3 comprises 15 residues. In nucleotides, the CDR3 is TGTGCCAGCACCCTTCGTTTAGGGGGCGGGGAAAAACTGTTTTTT. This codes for CASTLRLGGGEKLFF.

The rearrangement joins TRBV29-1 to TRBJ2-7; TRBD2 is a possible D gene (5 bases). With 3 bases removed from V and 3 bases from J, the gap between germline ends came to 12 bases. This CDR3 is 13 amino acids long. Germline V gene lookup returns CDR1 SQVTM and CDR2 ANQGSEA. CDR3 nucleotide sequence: TGCAGCGTTGACATCGGTCGGGGCTACGAGCAGTACTTC. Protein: CSVDIGRGYEQYF.

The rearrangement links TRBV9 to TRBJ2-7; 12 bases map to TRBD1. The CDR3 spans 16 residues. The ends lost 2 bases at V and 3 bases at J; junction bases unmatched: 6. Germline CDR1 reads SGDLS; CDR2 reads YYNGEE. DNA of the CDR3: TGTGCCAGCAGCGTCGCTGGGACAGGGGGCATCTACGAGCAGTACTTC. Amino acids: CASSVAGTGGIYEQYF.

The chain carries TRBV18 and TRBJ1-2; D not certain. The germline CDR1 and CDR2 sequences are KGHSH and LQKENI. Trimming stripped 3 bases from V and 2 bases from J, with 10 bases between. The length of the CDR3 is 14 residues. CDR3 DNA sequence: TGTGCCAGCTCACCTTTTGAGGAGAACTATGGCTACACCTTC. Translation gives CASSPFEENYGYTF.

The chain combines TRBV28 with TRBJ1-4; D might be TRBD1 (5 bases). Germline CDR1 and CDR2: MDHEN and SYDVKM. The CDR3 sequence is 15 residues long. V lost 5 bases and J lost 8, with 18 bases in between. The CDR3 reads CASSLQTGASEKLFF. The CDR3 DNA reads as TGTGCCAGCAGTCTCCAGACCGGGGCGTCGGAAAAACTGTTTTTT.

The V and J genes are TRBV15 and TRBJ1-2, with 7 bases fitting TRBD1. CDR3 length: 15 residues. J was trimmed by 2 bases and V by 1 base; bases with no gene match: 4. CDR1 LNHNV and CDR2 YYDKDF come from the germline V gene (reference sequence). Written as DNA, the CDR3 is TGTGCCACCAGCAGAGGCGGGACAGAGAACTATGGCTACACCTTC. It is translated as CATSRGGTENYGYTF.

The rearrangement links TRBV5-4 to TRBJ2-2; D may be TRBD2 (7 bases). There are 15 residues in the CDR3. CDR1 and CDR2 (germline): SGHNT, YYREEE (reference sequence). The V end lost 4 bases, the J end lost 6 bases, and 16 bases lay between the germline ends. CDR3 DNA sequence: TGTGCCAGCAGCCTGGGGGCGGGAGCGGCCGGGGAGCTGTTTTTT. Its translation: CASSLGAGAAGELFF.

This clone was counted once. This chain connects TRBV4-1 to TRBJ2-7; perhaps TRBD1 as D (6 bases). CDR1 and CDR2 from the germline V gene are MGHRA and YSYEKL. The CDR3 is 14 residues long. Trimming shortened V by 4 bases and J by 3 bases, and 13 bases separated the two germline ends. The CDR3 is CASSRLTGFYEQYF. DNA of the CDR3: TGCGCCAGCAGCCGATTAACAGGGTTCTACGAGCAGTACTTC.

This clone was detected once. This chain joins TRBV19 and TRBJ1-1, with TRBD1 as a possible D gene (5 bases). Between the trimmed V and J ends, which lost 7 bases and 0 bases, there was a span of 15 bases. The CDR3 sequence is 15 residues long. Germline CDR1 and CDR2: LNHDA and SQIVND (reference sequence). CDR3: CASTPRGRLNTEAFF. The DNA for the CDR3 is TGTGCCAGTACCCCTCGGGGACGGCTGAACACTGAAGCTTTCTTT.

The chain's CDR3 is CASSAGTGAGNTIYF. CDR3 in DNA: TGTGCCAGCAGCGCCGGGACAGGGGCTGGAAACACCATATATTTT. This sequence joins TRBV7-7 and TRBJ1-3, with 10 bases identical to TRBD1. The germline V gene encodes CDR1 SSHAT and CDR2 FNYEAQ (reference sequence). The CDR3 is 15 residues long. Trimming removed 5 bases from V and 2 bases from J; junction bases left unmatched: 3.

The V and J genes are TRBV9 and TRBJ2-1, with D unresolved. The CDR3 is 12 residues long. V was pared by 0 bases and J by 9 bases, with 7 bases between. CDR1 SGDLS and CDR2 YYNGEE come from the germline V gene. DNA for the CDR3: TGTGCCAGCAGCGTAGACTCGGGTGAGCAGTTCTTC. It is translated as CASSVDSGEQFF.

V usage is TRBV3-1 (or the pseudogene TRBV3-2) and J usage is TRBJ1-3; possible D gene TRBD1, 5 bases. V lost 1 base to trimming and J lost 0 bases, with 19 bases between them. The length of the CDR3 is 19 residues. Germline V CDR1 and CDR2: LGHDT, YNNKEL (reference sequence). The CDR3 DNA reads TGTGCCAGCAGCCAAGGCGATTACAGGCAGTCCCTCTCTGGAAACACCATATATTTT. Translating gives CASSQGDYRQSLSGNTIYF.